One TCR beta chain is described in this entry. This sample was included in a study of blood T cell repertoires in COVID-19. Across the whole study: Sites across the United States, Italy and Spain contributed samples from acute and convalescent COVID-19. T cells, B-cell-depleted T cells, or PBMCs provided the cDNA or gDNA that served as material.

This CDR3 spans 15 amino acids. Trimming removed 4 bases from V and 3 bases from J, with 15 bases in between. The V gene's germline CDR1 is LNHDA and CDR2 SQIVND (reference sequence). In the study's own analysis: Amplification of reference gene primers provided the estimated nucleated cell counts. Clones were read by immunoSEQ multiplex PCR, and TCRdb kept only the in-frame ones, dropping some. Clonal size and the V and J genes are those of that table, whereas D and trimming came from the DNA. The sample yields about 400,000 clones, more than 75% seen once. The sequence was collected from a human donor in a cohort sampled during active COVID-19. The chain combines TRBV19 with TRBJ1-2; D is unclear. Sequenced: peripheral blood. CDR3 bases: TGTGCCAGTAGTAGCGTTCAGGCGACCGACTATGGCTACACCTTC. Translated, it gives CASSSVQATDYGYTF.